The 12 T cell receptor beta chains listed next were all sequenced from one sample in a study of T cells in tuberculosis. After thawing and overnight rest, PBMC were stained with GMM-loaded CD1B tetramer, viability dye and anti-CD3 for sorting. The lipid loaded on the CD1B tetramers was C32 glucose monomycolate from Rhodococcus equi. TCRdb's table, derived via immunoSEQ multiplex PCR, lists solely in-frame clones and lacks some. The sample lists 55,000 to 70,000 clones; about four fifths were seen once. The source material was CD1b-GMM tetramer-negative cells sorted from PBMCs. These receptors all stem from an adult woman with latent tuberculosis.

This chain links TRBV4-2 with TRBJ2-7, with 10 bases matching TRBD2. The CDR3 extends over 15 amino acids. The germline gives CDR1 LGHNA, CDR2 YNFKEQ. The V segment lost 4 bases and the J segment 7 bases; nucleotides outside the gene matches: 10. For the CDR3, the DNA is TGTGCCAGCAGCCCTAAAAGCGGGGGGGTATGGGAGCAGTACTTC. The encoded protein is CASSPKSGGVWEQYF.

CDR3 sequence reads: CASSLIEDRGNEQYF. In DNA form, the CDR3 reads TGCGCCAGCAGTCTGATTGAAGACAGGGGCAACGAGCAGTACTTC. The chain is built from TRBV5-1 and TRBJ2-7, with 8 bases matching TRBD1. The CDR3 sequence is 15 residues long. V dropped 5 bases and J dropped 5; count of bases not matched to a gene: 12. CDR1 SGHRS and CDR2 YFSETQ come from the germline V gene.

The CDR3 nucleotides read TGCGCCAGCAGCTCCATACTGCCCGGGACAGGGGTGGGTGAGCAGTTCTTC. Encoded protein: CASSSILPGTGVGEQFF. The chain links TRBV5-1 to TRBJ2-1; 10 bases agree with TRBD1. The CDR3 covers 17 residues. Germline CDR1 and CDR2: SGHRS and YFSETQ. Losses at the gene ends were 3 bases for V and 9 bases for J; bases not matched to a gene: 15.

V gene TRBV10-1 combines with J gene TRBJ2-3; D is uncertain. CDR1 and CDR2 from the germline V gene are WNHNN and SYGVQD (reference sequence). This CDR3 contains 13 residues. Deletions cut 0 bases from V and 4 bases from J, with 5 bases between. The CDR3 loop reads CASSESSADTQYF. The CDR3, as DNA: TGCGCCAGCAGTGAGTCATCAGCAGATACGCAGTATTTT.

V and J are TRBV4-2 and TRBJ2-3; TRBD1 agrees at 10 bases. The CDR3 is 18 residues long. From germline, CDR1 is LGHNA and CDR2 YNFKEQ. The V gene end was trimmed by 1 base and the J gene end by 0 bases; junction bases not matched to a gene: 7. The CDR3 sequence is CASSQGPRTGGSTDTQYF. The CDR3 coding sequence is TGTGCCAGCAGCCAAGGTCCGCGGACAGGGGGTAGCACAGATACGCAGTATTTT.

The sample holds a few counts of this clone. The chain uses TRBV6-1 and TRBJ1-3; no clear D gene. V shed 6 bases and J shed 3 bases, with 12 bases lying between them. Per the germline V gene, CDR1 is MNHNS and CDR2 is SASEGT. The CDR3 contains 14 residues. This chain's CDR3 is CASSQRGGGNTIYF. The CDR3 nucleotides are TGTGCCAGCAGCCAACGGGGAGGTGGAAACACCATATATTTT.

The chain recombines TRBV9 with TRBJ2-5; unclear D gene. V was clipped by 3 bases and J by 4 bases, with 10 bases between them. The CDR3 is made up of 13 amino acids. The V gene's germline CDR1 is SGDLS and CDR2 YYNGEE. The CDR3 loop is CASSDPGRETQYF. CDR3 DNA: TGTGCCAGCAGCGACCCAGGCAGAGAGACCCAGTACTTC.

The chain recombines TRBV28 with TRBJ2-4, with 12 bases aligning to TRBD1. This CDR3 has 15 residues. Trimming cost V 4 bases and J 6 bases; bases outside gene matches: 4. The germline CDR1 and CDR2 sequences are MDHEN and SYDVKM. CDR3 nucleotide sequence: TGTGCCAGCAGTTCCGGGACAGGGGGCTTAAACATTCAGTACTTC. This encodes CASSSGTGGLNIQYF.

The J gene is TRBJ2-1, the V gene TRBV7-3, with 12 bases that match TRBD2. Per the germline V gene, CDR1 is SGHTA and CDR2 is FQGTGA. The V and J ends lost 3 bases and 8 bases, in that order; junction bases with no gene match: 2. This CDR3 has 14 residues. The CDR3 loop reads CASSLTSGGYEQFF. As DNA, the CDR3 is TGTGCCAGCAGCTTGACTAGCGGGGGCTATGAGCAGTTCTTC. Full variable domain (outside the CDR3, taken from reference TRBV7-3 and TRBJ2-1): GAGVSQTPSNKVTEKGKYVELRCDPISGHTALYWYRQSLGQGPEFLIYFQGTGAADDSGLPNDRFFAVRPEGSVSTLKIQRTERGDSAVYLCASSLTSGGYEQFFGPGTRLTVL.

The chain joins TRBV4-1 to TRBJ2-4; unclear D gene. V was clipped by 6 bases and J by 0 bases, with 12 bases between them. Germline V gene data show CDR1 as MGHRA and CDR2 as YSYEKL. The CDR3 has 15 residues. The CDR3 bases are TGCGCCAGCAGACAGCTCGGATTAGCCAAAAACATTCAGTACTTC. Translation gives CASRQLGLAKNIQYF.

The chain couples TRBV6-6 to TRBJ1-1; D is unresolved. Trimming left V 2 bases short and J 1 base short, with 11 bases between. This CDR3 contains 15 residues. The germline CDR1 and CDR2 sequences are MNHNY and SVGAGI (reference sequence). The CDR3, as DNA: TGTGCCAGCAGTTACGACGGCACGGGGAACACTGAAGCTTTCTTT. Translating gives CASSYDGTGNTEAFF.

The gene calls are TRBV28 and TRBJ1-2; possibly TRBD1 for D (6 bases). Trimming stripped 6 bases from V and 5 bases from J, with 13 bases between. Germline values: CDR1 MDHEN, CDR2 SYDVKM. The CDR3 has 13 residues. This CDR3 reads CASRQDRVYGYTF. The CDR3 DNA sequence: TGTGCCAGCAGGCAGGACAGAGTATATGGCTACACCTTC.